The subject of this entry is one TCR beta chain. In the original workflow: From reference gene primer amplification, estimates of nucleated cell counts were derived. TCRdb's copy holds only in-frame clones and misses some; the assay was immunoSEQ multiplex PCR. From that table come the V and J calls and clone size; the DNA was used to work out D and trimming. This table has about 170,000 clones, more than 65% appearing once. This record belongs to a study of blood T cell repertoires in COVID-19. The sequence derives from a human donor with acute or convalescent COVID-19. The donor label of this sample is uncertain. The sequenced sample consisted of peripheral blood.

CDR3 sequence: CASSKLWTGDGANVLTF. DNA of the CDR3: TGTGCCAGCAGCAAGTTATGGACAGGAGATGGGGCCAACGTCCTGACTTTC. The rearrangement joins TRBV7-9 to TRBJ2-6, with 7 bases fitting TRBD1. V lost 5 bases, J lost 3 bases, and 10 bases stayed unmatched. The CDR3 is 17 residues long. Germline values: CDR1 SEHNR, CDR2 FQNEAQ (reference sequence).